This TCR beta chain is from a study of CD4 T cells in relation to SARS-CoV-2 and coronaviruses. CD4+ T cells from unexposed donors were obtained before the COVID-19 pandemic (2011-2018). After around nine days of culture, CD4+ T cells were isolated. The V and J ends lost 0 bases and 6 bases respectively, with 13 bases between them. Germline CDR1 SGDLS, CDR2 YYNGEE. The CDR3 covers 15 residues. TCRdb keeps only in-frame clones here, not all; method: immunoSEQ multiplex PCR. The sample consists of some 23,000 clones, about 82% of them appearing once. Concerning this clone itself: Its antigen is not known.

This sequence was found in a human donor in good health. Sequenced material: CD4+ T cells from PBMCs, cultured in vitro. The genes are TRBV9 and TRBJ2-4, with D maybe TRBD2 (5 bases). The CDR3 coding sequence is TGTGCCAGCAGCGTAGACGGGATTCAGCCAAACATTCAGTACTTC. It is translated as CASSVDGIQPNIQYF. Drawing the rest from reference TRBV9 and TRBJ2-4, the complete variable domain is DSGVTQTPKHLITATGQRVTLRCSPRSGDLSVYWYQQSLDQGLQFLIQYYNGEERAKGNILERFSAQQFPDLHSELNLSSLELGDSALYFCASSVDGIQPNIQYFGAGTRLSVL.